These T cell receptor beta chains were read from a single sample in a study of cytomegalovirus exposure and HLA in healthy donors. Clones were read by immunoSEQ multiplex PCR, and TCRdb kept only the in-frame ones, dropping some. Among 190,000 or so clones listed, less than 85% were seen once. The sequenced material came from PBMCs. The receptors derive from a boy aged 10-17 years in good health and CMV-seronegative. The CDR3 runs from the conserved cysteine through the conserved F or W.

len	j_gene	v_gene	CDR3aa
13	TRBJ2-2	TRBV6-6	CASSQGGLGELFF
15	TRBJ2-1	TRBV9	CASSVDGGAYNEQFF
14	TRBJ1-1	TRBV6-5	CASSSDRAVTEAFF
13	TRBJ2-7	TRBV29-1	CSVEERSQGEQYF
14	TRBJ2-3	TRBV15	CATSTGTSTDTQYF
15	TRBJ1-2	TRBV6-1	CASSEQTGANYGYTF
14	TRBJ1-5	TRBV27	CASSFFQGQWPQHF
16	TRBJ2-3	TRBV5-1	CASSPGRDPSTDTQYF
11	TRBJ1-2	TRBV7-2	CASSLDWGYTF
13	TRBJ1-2	TRBV11-3	CASSLRSFYGYTF
14	TRBJ1-2	TRBV9	CASSPSGSGYGYTF
15	TRBJ2-7	TRBV5-6	CASSFGTGGMGEQYF
15	TRBJ1-2	TRBV5-1	CASSSGTGGYYGYTF
14	TRBJ2-7	TRBV19	CASSLTGDSYEQYF